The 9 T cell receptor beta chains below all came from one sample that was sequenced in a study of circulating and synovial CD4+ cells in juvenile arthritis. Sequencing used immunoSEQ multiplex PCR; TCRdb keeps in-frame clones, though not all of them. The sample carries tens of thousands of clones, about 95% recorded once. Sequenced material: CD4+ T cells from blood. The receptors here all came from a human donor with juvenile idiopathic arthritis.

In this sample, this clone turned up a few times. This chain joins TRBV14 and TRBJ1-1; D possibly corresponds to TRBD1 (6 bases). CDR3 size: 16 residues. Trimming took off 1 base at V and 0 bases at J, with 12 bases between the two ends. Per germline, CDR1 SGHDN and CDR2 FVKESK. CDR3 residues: CASSQATGRLNTEAFF. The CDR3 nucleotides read TGTGCCAGCAGCCAAGCCACAGGGCGCTTGAACACTGAAGCTTTCTTT. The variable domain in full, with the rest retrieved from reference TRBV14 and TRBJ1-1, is EAGVTQFPSHSVIEKGQTVTLRCDPISGHDNLYWYRRVMGKEIKFLLHFVKESKQDESGMPNNRFLAERTGGTYSTLKVQPAELEDSGVYFCASSQATGRLNTEAFFGQGTRLTVV.

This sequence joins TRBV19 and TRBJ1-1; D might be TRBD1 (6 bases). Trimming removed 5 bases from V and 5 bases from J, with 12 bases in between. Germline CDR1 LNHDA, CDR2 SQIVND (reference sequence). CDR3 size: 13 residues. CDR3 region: CASSPQGWTEAFF. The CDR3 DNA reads TGTGCCAGTAGTCCACAGGGTTGGACTGAAGCTTTCTTT.

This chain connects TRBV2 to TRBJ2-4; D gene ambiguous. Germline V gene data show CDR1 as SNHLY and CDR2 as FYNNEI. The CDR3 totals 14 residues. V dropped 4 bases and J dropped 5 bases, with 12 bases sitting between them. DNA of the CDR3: TGTGCCAGCAGTGCGGCGCGGCTAGAAAACATTCAGTACTTC. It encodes CASSAARLENIQYF.

The CDR3, as DNA: TGTGCCAGCAGCTTAGTGGCCAGCTACGAGCAGTACTTC. It is translated as CASSLVASYEQYF. The gene calls are TRBV7-2 and TRBJ2-7; D is undetermined. The germline V and J ends were trimmed by 1 base and 3 bases, with 7 bases remaining between them. The CDR3 spans 13 residues. Germline V lookup: CDR1 SGHTA, CDR2 FQGNSA.

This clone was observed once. The CDR3 DNA is TGTGCCAGTAGTCGACAGGGTTGGGAGACCCAGTACTTC. Protein: CASSRQGWETQYF. This chain uses TRBV19 with TRBJ2-5; TRBD1 agrees at 7 bases. The V gene end was trimmed by 5 bases and the J gene end by 5 bases; junction bases not matched to a gene: 5. Germline V gene sequence: CDR1 LNHDA, CDR2 SQIVND (reference sequence). This CDR3 has 13 residues.

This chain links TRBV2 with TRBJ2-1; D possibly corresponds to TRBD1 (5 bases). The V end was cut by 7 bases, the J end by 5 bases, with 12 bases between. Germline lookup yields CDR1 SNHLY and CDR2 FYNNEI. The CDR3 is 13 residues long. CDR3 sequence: CASTRQNNNEQFF. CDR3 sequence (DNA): TGTGCCAGCACTCGACAGAATAACAATGAGCAGTTCTTC. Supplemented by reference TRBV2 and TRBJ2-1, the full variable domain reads EPEVTQTPSHQVTQMGQEVILRCVPISNHLYFYWYRQILGQKVEFLVSFYNNEISEKSEIFDDQFSVERPDGSNFTLKIRSTKLEDSAMYFCASTRQNNNEQFFGPGTRLTVL.

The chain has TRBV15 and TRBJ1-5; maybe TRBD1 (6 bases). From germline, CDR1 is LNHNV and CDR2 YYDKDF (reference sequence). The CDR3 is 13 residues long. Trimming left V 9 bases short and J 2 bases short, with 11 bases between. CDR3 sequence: CATTNRGNQPQHF. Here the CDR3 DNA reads TGTGCCACGACAAACAGGGGCAATCAGCCCCAGCATTTT.

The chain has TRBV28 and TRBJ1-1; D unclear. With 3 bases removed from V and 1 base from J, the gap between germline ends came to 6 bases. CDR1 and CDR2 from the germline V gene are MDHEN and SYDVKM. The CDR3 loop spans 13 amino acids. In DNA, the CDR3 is TGTGCCAGCAGTTTTATCCGGAACACTGAAGCTTTCTTT. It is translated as CASSFIRNTEAFF.

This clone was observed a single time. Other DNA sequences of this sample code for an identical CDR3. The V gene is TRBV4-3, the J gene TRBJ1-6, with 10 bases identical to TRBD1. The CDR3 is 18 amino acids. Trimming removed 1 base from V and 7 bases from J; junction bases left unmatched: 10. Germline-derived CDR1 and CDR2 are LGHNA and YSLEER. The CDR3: CASSQVSGTGALNSPLHF. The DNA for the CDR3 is TGCGCCAGCAGCCAAGTCTCTGGGACAGGGGCTTTGAATTCACCCCTCCACTTT.